Reported below is one T cell receptor beta chain. Terminally differentiated effector memory CD45RA+ cells were left out of the naive CD8 fraction, which was CD45RO-negative and positively selected for CCR7. This specimen comes from a study of shared clonotypes between healthy human individuals. CDR1 SNHLY and CDR2 FYNNEI come from the germline V gene. V was pared by 4 bases and J by 3 bases, with 13 bases between. CDR3 length: 15 amino acids. Assay used: immunoSEQ multiplex PCR; TCRdb lists only in-frame clones, some missing. The sample includes about 1,900,000 clones, about 95% of them seen just once.

The sequenced sample consisted of naive CD8+ T cells sorted from blood. The sequence came from a man aged 18 to 29 in good health. This chain links TRBV2 with TRBJ1-5, with D perhaps TRBD1 (5 bases). The CDR3 sequence is CASSGAGLHNQPQHF. The CDR3 coding sequence is TGTGCCAGCAGTGGGGCAGGGTTGCACAATCAGCCCCAGCATTTT.